The 10 T cell receptor beta chains in this list originate from one sample, sequenced in a study of T-cell reconstitution after alpha-beta-depleted transplantation in children. For TCRbeta, the library was prepared with unique molecular identifiers. TCRdb reprocessed the PCR reads via MiXCR and lists one record per CDR3 protein. The sample includes some 450,000 distinct CDR3 sequences, 43% seen only once; the top ten take 27%. Sequenced here: PBMCs, sampled before TCRalphabeta/CD19-depleted stem cell transplant. Every receptor here comes from a girl aged 2-9 years with aplastic anemia, due to receive a stem cell transplant.

In its sample, this clonotype was seen a few times. This rearrangement joins TRBV20-1 to TRBJ1-5, with TRBD1 identical over 12 bases. Losses at the gene ends were 3 bases for V and 0 bases for J; bases not matched to a gene: 6. CDR1 is DFQATT, CDR2 SNEGSKA, per germline (reference sequence). The CDR3 runs to 17 residues. The CDR3 is CSARGTGGRDSNQPQHF. The CDR3 DNA sequence: TGCAGTGCTAGGGGGACAGGGGGCAGGGATAGCAATCAGCCCCAGCATTTT.

For the CDR3, the DNA is TGTGCCAGCAGACTTCAGGGGCCCCACTACGAGCAGTACTTC. Its translation is CASRLQGPHYEQYF. The gene calls are TRBV6-2 or TRBV6-3 and TRBJ2-7; possibly TRBD1 for D (6 bases). The CDR3 totals 14 residues. Germline values: CDR1 MNHEY, CDR2 SVGEGT. Trimming took 6 bases from V and 3 from J, leaving 15 bases between them.

The CDR3 reads CASRPRGTEAFF. DNA for the CDR3: TGTGCCAGCAGGCCCAGGGGCACTGAAGCTTTCTTT. This chain connects TRBV28 to TRBJ1-1; D might be TRBD1 (6 bases). Per the germline V gene, CDR1 is MDHEN and CDR2 is SYDVKM. V was trimmed by 6 bases and J by 4 bases, leaving 9 bases between them. The CDR3 runs 12 residues.

This clonotype was detected ten times or more. The V and J genes are TRBV7-9 and TRBJ1-2, with 8 bases lining up with TRBD1. The CDR3 has 15 residues. CDR1 SEHNR and CDR2 FQNEAQ come from the germline V gene (reference sequence). Germline trimming cut 5 bases from V and 7 bases from J; bases unmatched to any gene: 12. In DNA, the CDR3 is TGTGCCAGCAGCGGACGGGACAGGCCTGGGGGTGGCTACACCTTC. Amino acid sequence: CASSGRDRPGGGYTF.

This clonotype was counted a few times. This clone may be a read error of a much larger clone one base away. The chain employs TRBV4-2 and TRBJ1-1; D gene uncertain. The germline V and J ends were trimmed by 4 bases and 1 base, with 13 bases remaining between them. CDR3 length: 15 residues. The germline gives CDR1 LGHNA, CDR2 YNFKEQ. The CDR3 nucleotides are TGTGCCAGCAGCCCCGGCCTTCAATCGAACACTGAAGCTTTCTTT. It codes for CASSPGLQSNTEAFF.

The sample holds many counts of this clonotype. The chain employs TRBV6-1 and TRBJ2-1; 12 positions match TRBD2. J lost 9 bases, V lost 7 bases, and 10 bases had no gene match. Germline V CDR1 and CDR2: MNHNS, SASEGT. The CDR3 is made up of 15 amino acids. The CDR3 loop reads CASMRLAGEVGEQFF. CDR3 coding DNA: TGTGCCAGCATGAGACTAGCGGGAGAAGTAGGTGAGCAGTTCTTC.

In this sample, this clonotype turned up many times. The chain recombines TRBV20-1 with TRBJ2-7; D may be TRBD1 (6 bases). The CDR3 spans 19 residues. The V gene's germline CDR1 is DFQATT and CDR2 SNEGSKA (reference sequence). Trimming cost V 0 bases and J 3 bases, with 27 bases left between them. The CDR3 loop reads CSARESGQGWGNYYYEQYF. The CDR3 nucleotides read TGCAGTGCTAGAGAATCAGGGCAGGGGTGGGGGAACTACTACTACGAGCAGTACTTC.

This clonotype was seen repeatedly, ten times or more. The V gene is TRBV7-3, the J gene TRBJ2-3; TRBD2 is a possible D gene (6 bases). Germline-derived CDR1 and CDR2 are SGHTA and FQGTGA. The CDR3 length is 15 residues. Trimming cost V 6 bases and J 1 base, with 14 bases left between them. In DNA, the CDR3 is TGTGCCAGCAGTTTCGGGAGAGTCGGCACAGATACGCAGTATTTT. Its translation: CASSFGRVGTDTQYF.

CDR3 DNA: TGCAGTGCTAGAGATGGGGATGACTATGGCTACACCTTC. Translating it yields CSARDGDDYGYTF. The chain is built from TRBV20-1 and TRBJ1-2; no reliable D call. The V end lost 0 bases, the J end lost 3 bases, and 8 bases lay between the germline ends. Germline V lookup: CDR1 DFQATT, CDR2 SNEGSKA (reference sequence). The CDR3 sequence is 13 residues long.

This clonotype was seen only a few times. This chain joins TRBV5-6 and TRBJ2-5; no reliable D call. The V end lost 2 bases, the J end lost 5 bases, and 10 bases lay between the germline ends. The CDR3 contains 13 residues. The germline V gene has CDR1 SGHDT and CDR2 YYEEEE. The CDR3 bases are TGTGCCAGCAGCTTTTTACCTGAGGAGACCCAGTACTTC. This translates into CASSFLPEETQYF.